This T cell receptor (beta chain) was observed in a study of vaccination and CD4 T cells after COVID-19. Overall study context: Convalescent persons amounted to six males plus four females, two of whom were Hispanic. A vaccine, either BNT162b2 or mRNA-1273, was given to participants in two doses. General study results and limits: The median number of SARS-CoV-2-reactive clonotypes increased from roughly 21 to 40, a change that did not reach significance.

The length of the CDR3 is 14 residues. V was shortened by 0 bases and J by 4 bases, with 12 bases between the two germline ends. CDR1 and CDR2 from the germline V gene are SQVTM and ANQGSEA. TCRdb independently ran MiXCR on the PCR reads; one entry per CDR3 protein. The data hold over 20,000 distinct CDR3 sequences, with 58% observed a single time. Before Alpha, Beta and Delta appeared in the US, convalescents tested positive (March–December 2020). Turning to this clonotype: What it binds is unknown.

The chain employs TRBV29-1 and TRBJ1-2; D not certain. The sequencing used CD4+ T cells from blood, collected before SARS-CoV-2 vaccination. This sequence originates from a human donor who had recovered from COVID-19. This CDR3 is CSVEELAGAYGYTF. In DNA form, the CDR3 reads TGCAGCGTTGAAGAACTCGCCGGAGCCTATGGCTACACCTTC.